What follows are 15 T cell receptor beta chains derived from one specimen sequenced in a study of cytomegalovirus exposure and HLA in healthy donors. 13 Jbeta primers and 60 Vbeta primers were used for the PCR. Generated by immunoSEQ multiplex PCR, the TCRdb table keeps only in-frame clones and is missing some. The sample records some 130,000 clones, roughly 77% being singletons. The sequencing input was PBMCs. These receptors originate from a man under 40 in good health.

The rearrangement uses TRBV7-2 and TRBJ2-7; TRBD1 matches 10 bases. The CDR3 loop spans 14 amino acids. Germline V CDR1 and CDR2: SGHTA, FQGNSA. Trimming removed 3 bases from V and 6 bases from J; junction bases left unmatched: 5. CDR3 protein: CASSFPTGGSEQYF. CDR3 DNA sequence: TGTGCCAGCAGCTTTCCGACAGGGGGCAGCGAGCAGTACTTC.

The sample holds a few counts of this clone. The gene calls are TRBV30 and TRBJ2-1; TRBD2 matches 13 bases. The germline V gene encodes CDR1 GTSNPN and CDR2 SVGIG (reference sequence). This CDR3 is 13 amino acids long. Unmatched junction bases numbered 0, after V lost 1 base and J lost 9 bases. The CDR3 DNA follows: TGTGCCTGGAGTGGGACTAGCGGGGGTGAGCAGTTCTTC. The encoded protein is CAWSGTSGGEQFF. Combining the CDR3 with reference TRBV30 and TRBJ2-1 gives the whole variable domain SQTIHQWPATLVQPVGSPLSLECTVEGTSNPNLYWYRQAAGRGLQLLFYSVGIGQISSEVPQNLSASRPQDRQFILSSKKLLLSDSGFYLCAWSGTSGGEQFFGPGTRLTVL.

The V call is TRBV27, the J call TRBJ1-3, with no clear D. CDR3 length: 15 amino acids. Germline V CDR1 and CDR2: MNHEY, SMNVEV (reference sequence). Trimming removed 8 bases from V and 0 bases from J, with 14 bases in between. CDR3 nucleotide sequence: TGTGCCAGCCGACTAGGGCAGGCCTCTGGAAACACCATATATTTT. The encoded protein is CASRLGQASGNTIYF.

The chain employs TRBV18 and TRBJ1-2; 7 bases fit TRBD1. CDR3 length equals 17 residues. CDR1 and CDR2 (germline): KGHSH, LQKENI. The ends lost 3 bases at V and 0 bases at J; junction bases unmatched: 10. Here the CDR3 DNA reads TGTGCCAGCTCACCGGGGACAGCCAGGATCGCTAACTATGGCTACACCTTC. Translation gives CASSPGTARIANYGYTF.

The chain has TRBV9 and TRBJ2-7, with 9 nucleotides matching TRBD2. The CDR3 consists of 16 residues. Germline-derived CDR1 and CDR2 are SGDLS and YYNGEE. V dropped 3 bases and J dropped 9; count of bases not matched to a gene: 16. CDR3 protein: CASSARGSGGSTGQYF. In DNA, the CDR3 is TGTGCCAGCAGCGCGAGGGGTAGCGGGGGATCTACGGGGCAGTACTTC. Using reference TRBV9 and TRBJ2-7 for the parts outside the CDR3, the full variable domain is DSGVTQTPKHLITATGQRVTLRCSPRSGDLSVYWYQQSLDQGLQFLIQYYNGEERAKGNILERFSAQQFPDLHSELNLSSLELGDSALYFCASSARGSGGSTGQYFGPGTRLTVT.

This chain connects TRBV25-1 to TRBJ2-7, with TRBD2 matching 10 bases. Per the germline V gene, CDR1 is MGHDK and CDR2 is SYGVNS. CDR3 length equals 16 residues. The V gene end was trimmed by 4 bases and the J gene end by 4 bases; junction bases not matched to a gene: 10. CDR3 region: CASSVPGLAGVYEQYF. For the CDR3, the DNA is TGTGCCAGCAGTGTCCCCGGGCTAGCGGGAGTTTACGAGCAGTACTTC.

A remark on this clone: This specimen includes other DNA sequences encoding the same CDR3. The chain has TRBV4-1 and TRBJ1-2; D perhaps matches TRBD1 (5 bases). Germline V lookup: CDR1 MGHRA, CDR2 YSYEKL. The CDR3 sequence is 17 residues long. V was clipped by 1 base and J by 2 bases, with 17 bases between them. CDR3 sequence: CASSQVIRTKTNYGYTF. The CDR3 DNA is TGCGCCAGCAGCCAAGTCATAAGGACAAAAACCAACTATGGCTACACCTTC.

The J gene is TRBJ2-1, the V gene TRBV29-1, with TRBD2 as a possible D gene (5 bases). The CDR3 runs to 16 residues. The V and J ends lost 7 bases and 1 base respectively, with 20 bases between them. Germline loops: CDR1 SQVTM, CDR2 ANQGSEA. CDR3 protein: CSAESGAHRSYNEQFF. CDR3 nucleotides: TGCAGCGCCGAAAGCGGAGCTCACAGATCCTACAATGAGCAGTTCTTC.

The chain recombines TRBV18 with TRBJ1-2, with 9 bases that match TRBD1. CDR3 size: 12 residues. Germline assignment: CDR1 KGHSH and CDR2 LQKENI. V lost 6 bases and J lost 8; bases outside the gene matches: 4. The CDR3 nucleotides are TGTGCCAGCTCCCCCGGGACAGGGGGCTACACCTTC. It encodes CASSPGTGGYTF.

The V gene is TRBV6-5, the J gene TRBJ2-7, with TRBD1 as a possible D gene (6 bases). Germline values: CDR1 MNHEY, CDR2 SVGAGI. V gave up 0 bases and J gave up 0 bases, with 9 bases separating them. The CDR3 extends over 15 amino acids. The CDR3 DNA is TGTGCCAGCAGTTACTCTCTGGACAGCTCCTACGAGCAGTACTTC. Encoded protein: CASSYSLDSSYEQYF.

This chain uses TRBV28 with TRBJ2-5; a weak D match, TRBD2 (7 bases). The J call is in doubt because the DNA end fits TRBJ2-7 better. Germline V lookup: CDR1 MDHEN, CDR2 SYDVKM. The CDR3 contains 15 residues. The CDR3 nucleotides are TGTGCCAGCAGTGACGGGGGGACAACGACCTACGAGCAGTACTTC. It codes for CASSDGGTTTYEQYF.

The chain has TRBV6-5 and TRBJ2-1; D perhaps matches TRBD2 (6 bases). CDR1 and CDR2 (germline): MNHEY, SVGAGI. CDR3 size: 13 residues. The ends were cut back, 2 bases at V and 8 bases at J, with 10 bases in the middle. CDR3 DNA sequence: TGTGCCAGCAGTTACCCTAGCGCGGATGAGCAGTTCTTC. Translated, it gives CASSYPSADEQFF.

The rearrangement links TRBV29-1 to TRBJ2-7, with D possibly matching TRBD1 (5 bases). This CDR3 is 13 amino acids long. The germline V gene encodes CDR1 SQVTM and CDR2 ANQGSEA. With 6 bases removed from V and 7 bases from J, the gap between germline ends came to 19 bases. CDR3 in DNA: TGCAGCGTGGCTCTAACGTCAGGGCGTGAGCAGTACTTC. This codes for CSVALTSGREQYF.

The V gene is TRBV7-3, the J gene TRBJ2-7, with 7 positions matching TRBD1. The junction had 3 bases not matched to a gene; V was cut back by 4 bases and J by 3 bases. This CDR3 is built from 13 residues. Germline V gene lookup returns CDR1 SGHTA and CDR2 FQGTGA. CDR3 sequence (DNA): TGTGCCAGCAGCTACGGACAGGACTACGAGCAGTACTTC. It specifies CASSYGQDYEQYF. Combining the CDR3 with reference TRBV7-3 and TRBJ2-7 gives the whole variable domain GAGVSQTPSNKVTEKGKYVELRCDPISGHTALYWYRQSLGQGPEFLIYFQGTGAADDSGLPNDRFFAVRPEGSVSTLKIQRTERGDSAVYLCASSYGQDYEQYFGPGTRLTVT.

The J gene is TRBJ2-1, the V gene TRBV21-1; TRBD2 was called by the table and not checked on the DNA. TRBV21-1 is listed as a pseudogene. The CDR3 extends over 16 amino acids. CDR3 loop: CASSKGGGERLNEQFF. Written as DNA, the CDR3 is TGTGCCAGCAGCAAAGGGGGAGGAGAAAGGTTAAATGAGCAGTTCTTC.